This T cell receptor (beta chain) was found in a study of T-cell memory formation after mild COVID-19. This CDR3 region has 16 residues. Trimming removed 4 bases from V and 8 bases from J; junction bases left unmatched: 13. Germline CDR1 and CDR2: MGHRA and YSYEKL. MiXCR was run by TCRdb on the 5' RACE reads, yielding one entry per CDR3 protein. The repertoire holds fewer than 450,000 distinct CDR3 sequences, with roughly 24% as singletons. This clonotype was obtained from an adult woman who had mild COVID-19 (a few samples of this study predate the infection). Cell type and time point are not known. The material sequenced was PBMCs or a T cell subset sorted from them (not recorded which). This chain links TRBV4-1 with TRBJ2-2, with 7 bases lining up with TRBD2. The CDR3, as DNA: TGCGCCAGCAGCCCAGGGACTACCTCGCCGGCTGGGGAGCTGTTTTTT. Translation: CASSPGTTSPAGELFF.